These T cell receptor beta chains were read from a single sample in a study of blood T cell repertoires in COVID-19. Measured with immunoSEQ multiplex PCR; TCRdb has only the in-frame clones, and not every one. This table holds 150,000 to 200,000 clones, 84% found once. Specimen: peripheral blood. The receptors stem from an older woman with COVID-19, enrolled during active disease. CDR3s include the opening cysteine and the closing phenylalanine or tryptophan. The order of the fields is J gene, D gene, V gene, clone size, CDR3 protein, CDR3 DNA. A D gene is named only where the DNA matches it firmly. Clone size is not always given. Where it is, it says once, few, many or a class for expanded clones.

j_gene: TRBJ1-2
d_gene: -
v_gene: TRBV28
abundance: -
CDR3aa: CASAVNYGYTF
CDR3nt: TGTGCCAGCGCAGTGAACTATGGCTACACCTTC

j_gene: TRBJ1-4
d_gene: -
v_gene: TRBV6-6
abundance: -
CDR3aa: CASSYRGGGLDEKLFF
CDR3nt: TGTGCCAGCAGTTACCGGGGCGGGGGCTTGGACGAAAAACTGTTTTTT

j_gene: TRBJ1-1
d_gene: -
v_gene: TRBV5-5
abundance: -
CDR3aa: CASSLNSAGVGKGTEAFF
CDR3nt: TGTGCCAGCAGCTTGAATTCTGCAGGGGTAGGAAAAGGGACTGAAGCTTTCTTT

j_gene: TRBJ2-5
d_gene: -
v_gene: TRBV21-1
abundance: -
CDR3aa: CASSMGLAGGQETQYF
CDR3nt: TGTGCCAGCAGCATGGGCCTAGCGGGGGGGCAAGAGACCCAGTACTTC

j_gene: TRBJ2-6
d_gene: -
v_gene: TRBV14
abundance: -
CDR3aa: CASILRTSRISGANVLTF
CDR3nt: TGTGCCAGCATCCTTCGTACTTCGCGGATCTCTGGGGCCAACGTCCTGACTTTC

j_gene: TRBJ1-6
d_gene: -
v_gene: TRBV5-1
abundance: -
CDR3aa: CASSSTGTDYSSYNSPLHF
CDR3nt: TGCGCCAGCAGCTCGACCGGGACGGACTACAGCTCCTATAATTCACCCCTCCACTTT

j_gene: TRBJ1-6
d_gene: -
v_gene: TRBV7-5
abundance: once
CDR3aa: CARSSKTDRGGSPLHF
CDR3nt: TGTGCCAGAAGCTCGAAAACCGACAGGGGGGGATCACCCCTCCACTTT

j_gene: TRBJ2-4
d_gene: -
v_gene: TRBV10-3
abundance: -
CDR3aa: CAISEEGRFTKNIQYF
CDR3nt: TGTGCCATCAGTGAAGAGGGCCGATTCACCAAAAACATTCAGTACTTC

j_gene: TRBJ2-2
d_gene: -
v_gene: TRBV7-3
abundance: -
CDR3aa: CASSFELTGELFF
CDR3nt: TGTGCCAGCAGCTTTGAGCTCACCGGGGAGCTGTTTTTT

j_gene: TRBJ1-1
d_gene: TRBD1
v_gene: TRBV28
abundance: once
CDR3aa: CASSTPGQGKGNTEAFF
CDR3nt: TGTGCCAGCAGTACCCCCGGACAGGGTAAGGGGAACACTGAAGCTTTCTTT

j_gene: TRBJ1-1
d_gene: -
v_gene: TRBV19
abundance: -
CDR3aa: CASSPPFMNTEAFF
CDR3nt: TGTGCCAGTAGTCCTCCTTTTATGAACACTGAAGCTTTCTTT

j_gene: TRBJ2-6
d_gene: -
v_gene: TRBV4-2
abundance: -
CDR3aa: CASSSTGSSGANVLTF
CDR3nt: TGTGCCAGCAGCTCGACAGGCAGCTCTGGGGCCAACGTCCTGACTTTC

j_gene: TRBJ1-5
d_gene: -
v_gene: TRBV2
abundance: few
CDR3aa: CASRSTGPLNQPQHF
CDR3nt: TGTGCCAGCAGATCCACAGGGCCCCTTAATCAGCCCCAGCATTTT

j_gene: TRBJ1-5
d_gene: TRBD1
v_gene: TRBV4-2
abundance: -
CDR3aa: CASSAGGSQPQHF
CDR3nt: TGTGCCAGCAGCGCAGGGGGGAGTCAGCCCCAGCATTTT

j_gene: TRBJ1-4
d_gene: -
v_gene: TRBV6-6
abundance: -
CDR3aa: CASSLGREKLFF
CDR3nt: TGTGCCAGCTCCCTTGGGAGGGAAAAACTGTTTTTT